Listed here is a single T cell receptor (beta chain). No cognate antigen has been identified for it. No clone much larger than this one lies a single base away; base qualities are absent. This entry belongs to a study of Ad26.COV2.S vaccination and SARS-CoV-2 variants (dated by TCRdb to the early 2020s). Regarding the study in general: Vaccine-arm donors were drawn from COV1001, a multicentre, randomized, double-blind, placebo-controlled phase I-IIa trial of Ad26.COV2.S in healthy adults. Dosing of Ad26.COV2.S was intramuscular, at either 5x10^10 or 1x10^11 viral particles, delivered as one shot or as two shots spaced 56 days apart. Blinding of investigators to trial group allocation was maintained during experiments and outcome assessment. The TCR-sequenced set comprised about 32 samples: around 20 Ad26.COV2.S vaccine recipients, 5 placebo recipients and 8 SARS-CoV-2 convalescent individuals. Trial participants were randomized into five groups of five, in which low-dose or high-dose Ad26.COV2.S was given once or twice, or placebo was given on both occasions. TCRbeta repertoire sequencing served as the tool for gauging how specific and how broad the SARS-CoV-2-reactive T cell receptors were following Ad26.COV2.S vaccination.

The research as a whole found: Vaccine and placebo recipients had similar non-spike TCR breadth, a finding consistent with the vaccine containing only spike. After vaccination, spike-specific CD8+ and CD4+ T cell responses were reported to show substantial breadth. The authors noted that total T cell responses may have been underestimated by the TCR breadth and depth analyses. Ad26.COV2.S recipients had higher spike-specific TCR breadth than placebo recipients (P = 0.0014). The study was not powered to compare responses between vaccine doses or regimens.

The immunoSEQ Assay was used to sequence TCRbeta CDR3 regions. After extraction, genomic DNA underwent amplification by bias-controlled multiplex PCR, followed by high-throughput sequencing. Regarding the original processing steps: Collapsing and filtering of sequences were performed to quantify the absolute abundance of each unique TCRbeta CDR3 region. T cell fraction was estimated by normalizing TCRbeta template counts to usable DNA, which was measured by amplifying reference genes present in all nucleated cells. Repertoire TCRs were annotated as SARS-CoV-2-specific by exact matching of V gene, CDR3 amino acid sequence and J gene to a known reactive TCR set. The reference SARS-CoV-2 TCR set came from MIRA and was filtered for enrichment in COVID-19-positive ImmuneCODE repertoires, removing public or cross-reactive TCRs. Using the MIRA antigens, annotated TCRs were further analysed by specific ORF or by position within an ORF. Breadth was defined as annotated unique rearrangements over total unique productive rearrangements; depth was the summed frequency of those rearrangements. Two-sided Wilcoxon rank-sum tests were applied when comparing TCR breadth between groups. In TCRdb, the immuneACCESS table is reduced to in-frame sequences with V and J assigned. These tables do not hold every clone; where another copy was compared, an unresolved V gene accounts for under half, and the others remain unexplained. Clone size and the V and J calls come from that table; the DNA yielded D and trimming. The sample profile shows 350,000 to 500,000 clones; around 87% of them were found once. The ten top clones hold 3.6% of the sample.

The meaning of the sample's treatment or condition label: around 19 received Ad26.COV2.S at low or high dose, single or two shots; several received placebo; per-sample allocation not given. For vaccine and placebo recipients, repertoires were sequenced using samples collected on day 63 after the first injection. In Cohort 1b, 20 to 25 adults aged 18-55 years were enrolled at a single site in Boston, USA, between 29 July and 7 August 2020. As a vaccine, Ad26.COV2.S was a replication-incompetent adenovirus type 26 vector that expressed a prefusion-stabilized SARS-CoV-2 spike protein derived from the original Wuhan strain. The germline V gene specifies MNHEY as CDR1 and SVGAGI as CDR2. The CDR3, from cysteine to phenylalanine, totals 12 residues. Here the CDR3 DNA is all that survives: 36 bases in frame from base 1. V ends up 7 bases short and J 7 bases short, with an unmatched junction base count of 4.

This sequence uses TRBV6-5 and TRBJ1-2; 9 junctional bases match TRBD1. The sequence was collected from a person aged 18 to 59 who received the Ad26.COV2.S COVID-19 vaccine or a placebo. The sample consisted of peripheral blood, taken in a trial of Ad26.COV2.S vaccine versus placebo. This receptor has the CDR3 CASTTGGGGYTF. The nucleotide sequence is TGTGCCAGCACTACAGGGGGCGGTGGCTACACCTTC.